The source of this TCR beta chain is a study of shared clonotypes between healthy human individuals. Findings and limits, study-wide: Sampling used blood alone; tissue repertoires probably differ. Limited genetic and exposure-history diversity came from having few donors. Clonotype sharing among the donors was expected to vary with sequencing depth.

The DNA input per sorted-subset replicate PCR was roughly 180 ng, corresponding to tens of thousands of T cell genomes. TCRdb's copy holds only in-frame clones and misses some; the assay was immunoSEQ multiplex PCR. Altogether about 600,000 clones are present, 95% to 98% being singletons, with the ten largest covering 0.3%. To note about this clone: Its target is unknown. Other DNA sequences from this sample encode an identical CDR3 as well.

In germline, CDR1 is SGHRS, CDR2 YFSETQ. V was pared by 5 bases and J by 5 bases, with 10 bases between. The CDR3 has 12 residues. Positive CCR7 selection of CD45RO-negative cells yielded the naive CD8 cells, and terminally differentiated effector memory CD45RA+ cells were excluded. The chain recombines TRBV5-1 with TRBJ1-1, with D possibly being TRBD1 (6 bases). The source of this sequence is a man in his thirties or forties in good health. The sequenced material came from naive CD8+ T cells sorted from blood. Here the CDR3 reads CASRTGNTEAFF. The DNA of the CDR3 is TGCGCCAGCAGGACAGGAAATACTGAAGCTTTCTTT.